This T cell receptor beta chain was recorded in a study of cytomegalovirus exposure and HLA in healthy donors. Researchers ran the PCR with 60 Vbeta and 13 Jbeta primers. Measured with immunoSEQ multiplex PCR; TCRdb has only the in-frame clones, and not every one. Altogether roughly 220,000 clones are present, 82% being singletons, with the ten largest covering less than 3%. Study-wide results and limits: Reportedly, TCR beta sequences accurately predicted HLA-A and HLA-B alleles in most subjects. In vitro experiments confirmed that a few CMV-associated chains were specific for CMV antigens.

In regard to this clone: Its antigen is still unknown.

Germline V lookup: CDR1 GTSNPN, CDR2 SVGIG (reference sequence). V lost 1 base, J lost 3 bases, and 5 bases stayed unmatched. The CDR3 spans 15 residues. This clonotype originated in a woman in her 40s in good health and CMV-seronegative. The specimen sequenced was PBMCs. The rearrangement uses TRBV30 and TRBJ2-7, with 11 bases identical to TRBD2. The CDR3 DNA sequence: TGTGCCTGGAGTGCCCCGGGACTAGCGGACTACGAGCAGTACTTC. Its translation is CAWSAPGLADYEQYF.